The 3 T cell receptor beta chains presented below share a single source sample, sequenced in a study of control samples from healthy donors and cancer patients. Assay: immunoSEQ multiplex PCR; the TCRdb copy retains only in-frame clones and omits some. The repertoire includes 90,000 or so clones, approximately 84% of them detected once, and over 30% sits in the top ten. Sequenced sample: PBMCs. The receptors derive from an older man with lung cancer.

The table lists this clone with a few counts. This chain uses TRBV6-1 with TRBJ1-4; no clear D. CDR3 length equals 13 residues. CDR1 MNHNS and CDR2 SASEGT come from the germline V gene. V lost 3 bases and J lost 8, with 10 bases in between. CDR3 amino acids: CASSDWVREKLFF. As DNA, the CDR3 is TGTGCCAGCAGTGATTGGGTCCGGGAAAAACTGTTTTTT.

The V call is TRBV5-8, the J call TRBJ1-1; TRBD1 might be the D (6 bases). CDR3 length: 14 amino acids. The V gene lost 4 bases and the J gene lost 5 bases, with 15 bases spanning the gap. Germline values: CDR1 SGHTS, CDR2 YDEGEE. The CDR3 protein is CASSHRVRGTEAFF. The CDR3 coding sequence is TGTGCCAGCAGCCACAGGGTCCGGGGGACTGAAGCTTTCTTT.

The chain joins TRBV15 to TRBJ2-1; D not certain. This CDR3 comprises 13 residues. The V end lost 0 bases, the J end lost 8 bases, and 8 bases lay between the germline ends. Germline V lookup: CDR1 LNHNV, CDR2 YYDKDF (reference sequence). This CDR3 reads CATSRDLLDEQFF. The DNA of the CDR3 is TGTGCCACCAGCAGAGACTTATTGGATGAGCAGTTCTTC.